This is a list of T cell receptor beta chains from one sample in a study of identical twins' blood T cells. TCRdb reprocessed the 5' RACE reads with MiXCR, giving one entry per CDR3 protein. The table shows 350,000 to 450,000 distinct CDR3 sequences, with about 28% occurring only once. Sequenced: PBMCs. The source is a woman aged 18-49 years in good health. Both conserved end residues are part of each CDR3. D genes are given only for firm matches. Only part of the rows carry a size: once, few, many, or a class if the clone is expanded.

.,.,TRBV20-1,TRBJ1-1,TGCAGTGCTAGTTGGGGGGGCCCTGAAGCTTTCTTT,CSASWGGPEAFF
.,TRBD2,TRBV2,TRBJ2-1,TGTGCCACCCAAGGAGCGGGAGATAATGAGCAGTTCTTC,CATQGAGDNEQFF
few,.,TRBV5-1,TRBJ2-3,TGCGCCAGCAGCCAGAGCAGGGGCCTCCCCGTGGATACGCAGTATTTT,CASSQSRGLPVDTQYF
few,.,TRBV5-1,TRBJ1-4,TGCGCCAGCAGGGAGGGAGACACCTCTAATGAAAAACTGTTTTTT,CASREGDTSNEKLFF
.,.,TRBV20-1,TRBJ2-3,TGCAGTGCTAGGGGTTCTGGAACCCGCTCTAGCGCAGATACGCAGTATTTT,CSARGSGTRSSADTQYF
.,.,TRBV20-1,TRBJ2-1,TGCAGTGCCCGCATTAATTGGGGTGAGCAGTTCTTC,CSARINWGEQFF
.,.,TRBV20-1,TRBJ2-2,TGCAGTGCCATACCTCTCGGGGGGCAGAACACCGGGGAGCTGTTTTTT,CSAIPLGGQNTGELFF
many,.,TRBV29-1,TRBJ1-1,TGCAGCGTTGAAGATCCCCCCCGGGGGGATGAAGCTTTCTTT,CSVEDPPRGDEAFF
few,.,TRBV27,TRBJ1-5,TGTGCCAGCAGTTTACAGGGCGTCACTCAGCCCCAGCATTTT,CASSLQGVTQPQHF
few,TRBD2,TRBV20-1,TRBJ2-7,TGCAGTGCCGGCTGGACTAGCGGGAGGGCCAGGTACTTC,CSAGWTSGRARYF
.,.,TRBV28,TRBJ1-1,TGTGCCAGCAGCCATTGGGGGGGAGGCAAGAACACTGAAGCTTTCTTT,CASSHWGGGKNTEAFF
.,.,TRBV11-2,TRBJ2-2,TGTGCCAGCAGCCCAGGGTTCGGGGAGCTGTTTTTT,CASSPGFGELFF
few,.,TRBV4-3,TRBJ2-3,TGCGCCAGCAGCCAAGTCCCGCCCGATACGCAGTATTTT,CASSQVPPDTQYF
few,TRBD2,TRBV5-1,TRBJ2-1,TGCGCCAGCAGCTTGGGCCTAGCGGGAGGGTTCTTATCGTCCTACAATGAGCAGTTCTTC,CASSLGLAGGFLSSYNEQFF
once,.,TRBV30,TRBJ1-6,TGTGCCTGGGGGAGTACACCCCTCCACTTT,CAWGSTPLHF
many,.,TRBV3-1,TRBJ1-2,TGTGCCAGCAGCCAAATCGGGGGCCAGAACTATGGCTACACCTTC,CASSQIGGQNYGYTF
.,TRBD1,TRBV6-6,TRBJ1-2,TGTGCCATACGAGCGCGACAGGGGTCTTCTAACTATGGCTACACCTTC,CAIRARQGSSNYGYTF
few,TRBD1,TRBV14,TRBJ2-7,TGTGCCAGCAGCCCCCAGCGGACAGGTGTCTACGAGCAGTACTTC,CASSPQRTGVYEQYF
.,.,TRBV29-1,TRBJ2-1,TGCAGCGTCTCTGATTCCCCCTACAATGAGCAGTTCTTC,CSVSDSPYNEQFF
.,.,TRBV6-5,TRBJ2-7,TGTGCCAGCAGTTACTCCGGGACTCACATTGGTTACGAGCAGTACTTC,CASSYSGTHIGYEQYF
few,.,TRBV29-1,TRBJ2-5,TGCAGCGTTGAAGATATGCGGGAGACCCAGTACTTC,CSVEDMRETQYF
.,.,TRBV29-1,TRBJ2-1,TGCAGCGTTCTGGGAGTGAGGAACTCCTACAATGAGCAGTTCTTC,CSVLGVRNSYNEQFF
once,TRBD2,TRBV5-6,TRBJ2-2,TGTGCCAGCAGCTTTCTTGGCGGGAGTCAAGGCGGGGAGCTGTTTTTT,CASSFLGGSQGGELFF
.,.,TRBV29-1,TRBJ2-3,TGCAGCGTTGCCTCAATAGGGGGGTTCACAGATACGCAGTATTTT,CSVASIGGFTDTQYF
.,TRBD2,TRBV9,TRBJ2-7,TGTGCCAGCAGCGTATTGGGGACTAGTGGCGAGCAGTACTTC,CASSVLGTSGEQYF
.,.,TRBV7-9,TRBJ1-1,TGTGCCAGCAGCTTGGGGTGGGGAGGAGACCTTGAAGCTTTCTTT,CASSLGWGGDLEAFF
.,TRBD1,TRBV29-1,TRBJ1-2,TGCAGTGGGTCGGGACAGGGATTTCGTGGCTACACCTTC,CSGSGQGFRGYTF
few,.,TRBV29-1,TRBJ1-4,TGCAGCGTTGGGTACAGGGTCGCACCTAATGAAAAACTGTTTTTT,CSVGYRVAPNEKLFF
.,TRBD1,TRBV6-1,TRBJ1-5,TGTGCCATCGGACAGGAGGATGTTCAGCCCCAGCATTTT,CAIGQEDVQPQHF
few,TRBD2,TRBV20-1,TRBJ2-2,TGCAGTGCCAGCACCGGGACTAGCGGGACAACGAACACCGGGGAGCTGTTTTTT,CSASTGTSGTTNTGELFF
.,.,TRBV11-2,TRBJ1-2,TGTGCCAGCAGCTTAGGCCGGGGAGGCTACACCTTC,CASSLGRGGYTF
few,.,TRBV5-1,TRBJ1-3,TGCGCCAGCAGCTTGGGGGCACAGGTTTCTGGAAACACCATATATTTT,CASSLGAQVSGNTIYF
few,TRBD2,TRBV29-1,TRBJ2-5,TGCAGCGTTCCCGGGGTAGCGGGAGGGCCCGGAGAGACCCAGTACTTC,CSVPGVAGGPGETQYF
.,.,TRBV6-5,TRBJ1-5,TGTGCCAGCAGTTTAGTTCAGGGGTTTGGGCCCCAGCATTTT,CASSLVQGFGPQHF
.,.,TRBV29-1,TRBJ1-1,TGCAGCGTTGAAAGGTCTCTCGTTCGGAGAGAGGCTTTCTTT,CSVERSLVRREAFF
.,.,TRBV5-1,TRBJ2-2,TGCGCCAGCAGCTTCCAGATGATAGGCACCGGGGAGCTGTTTTTT,CASSFQMIGTGELFF
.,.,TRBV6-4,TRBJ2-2,TGTGCCAGCAATGGGACGAACACCGGGGAGTTGTTTTTT,CASNGTNTGELFF
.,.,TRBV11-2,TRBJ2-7,TGTGCCAGCAGCTTAGACAGGGGATTGTACTTC,CASSLDRGLYF
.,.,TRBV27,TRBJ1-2,TGTGCCAGCAGTCCCTTCCAGGAGGTCTCCTATGGCTACACCTTC,CASSPFQEVSYGYTF
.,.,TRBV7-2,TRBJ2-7,TGTGCCAGCAGCTTAGGTTTAGAGGAGCAGTACTTC,CASSLGLEEQYF
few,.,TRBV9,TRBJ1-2,TGTGCCAGCAGCGCTGCGACAGCTAACTATGGCTACACCTTC,CASSAATANYGYTF
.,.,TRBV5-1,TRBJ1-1,TGCGCCAGCAGTTCATCTCCAGGGAGCACTGAAGCTTTCTTT,CASSSSPGSTEAFF
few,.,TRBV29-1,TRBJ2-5,TGCAGCGTTGTTCCGGGGATGGAGACCCAGTACTTC,CSVVPGMETQYF
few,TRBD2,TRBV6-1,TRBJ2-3,TGTGCCAGCAGTGCCGCTAGCGGGCACACAGATACGCAGTATTTT,CASSAASGHTDTQYF
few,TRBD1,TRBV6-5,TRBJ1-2,TGTGCCAGCAGTTACTCGGGACAGGGCAAAGGCTACACCTTC,CASSYSGQGKGYTF
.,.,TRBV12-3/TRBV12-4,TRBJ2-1,TGTGCCAGCAGTAAAGACAGGTCTCATGAGCAGTTCTTC,CASSKDRSHEQFF
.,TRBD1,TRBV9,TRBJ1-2,TGTGCCAGCAGCCCCAGACAGGGAATCTATGGCTACACCTTC,CASSPRQGIYGYTF
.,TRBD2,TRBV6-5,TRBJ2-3,TGTGCCAGCAGGGGAAGCGGGAGTAACACAGATACGCAGTATTTT,CASRGSGSNTDTQYF
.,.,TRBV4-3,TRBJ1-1,TGCGCCAGCAGCCAAGACTTTAAGAACACTGAAGCTTTCTTT,CASSQDFKNTEAFF
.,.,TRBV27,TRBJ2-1,TGTGCCAGCAGTATTCAATCCGGGACCCGAACCTACAATGAGCAGTTCTTC,CASSIQSGTRTYNEQFF
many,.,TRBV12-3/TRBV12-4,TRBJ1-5,TGTGCCAGCAGTAGTAGTGGGAGGGACAATCAGCCCCAGCATTTT,CASSSSGRDNQPQHF
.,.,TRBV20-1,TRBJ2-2,TGCAGTGCTACCGACAGAAGGAGGACCACCGGGGAGCTGTTTTTT,CSATDRRRTTGELFF
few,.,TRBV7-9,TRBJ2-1,TGTGCCAGCAGCTTAGTCGACGGCAACTCCTACAATGAGCAGTTCTTC,CASSLVDGNSYNEQFF
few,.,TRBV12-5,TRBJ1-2,TGTGCTAGTGGTCTCGGGACACCGGTGGATGGCTACACCTTC,CASGLGTPVDGYTF
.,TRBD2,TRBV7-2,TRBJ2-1,TGTGCCAGCAGCTTTATCGGGGGGGGTAATGAGCAGTTCTTC,CASSFIGGGNEQFF
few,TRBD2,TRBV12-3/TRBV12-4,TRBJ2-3,TGTGCCAGCATGGCTAGCGGGGGTGTGGATACGCAGTATTTT,CASMASGGVDTQYF
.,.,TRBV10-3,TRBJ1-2,TGTGCCATCAGTGAGTCGGGACCGAACTATGGCTACACCTTC,CAISESGPNYGYTF
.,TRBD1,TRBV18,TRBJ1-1,TGTGCCAGCTCAAGGGGACAGCTCGCTGAAGCTTTCTTT,CASSRGQLAEAFF
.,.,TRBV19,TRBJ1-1,TGTGCCAGTAGTAATCGGGCAGGGGTAACTGAAGCTTTCTTT,CASSNRAGVTEAFF
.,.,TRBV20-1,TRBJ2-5,TGCAGTGCTACCTCATCTCAAGAGACCCAGTACTTC,CSATSSQETQYF